The 3 T cell receptor beta chains reported below all come from one sample, sequenced in a study of response to subunit inactivated influenza vaccine. A single record per CDR3 protein comes from TCRdb applying MiXCR to the RT-PCR reads. Of around 490,000 distinct CDR3 sequences listed, 6% to 9% are singletons. Sequences were derived from PBMCs from blood, sampled roughly 24 months after vaccination. The receptors come from a man aged 45-69 years who received an inactivated influenza vaccine.

Many counts were recorded for this clonotype. The chain employs TRBV5-1 and TRBJ1-2, with no clear D. The CDR3 totals 13 residues. CDR1 and CDR2 from the germline V gene are SGHRS and YFSETQ. Trimming removed 4 bases from V and 7 bases from J, with 14 bases in between. In nucleotides, the CDR3 is TGCGCCAGCAGCCTGAGTAGGGAAGGTGGCTACACCTTC. This translates into CASSLSREGGYTF.

In its sample, this clonotype was seen a few times. The chain has TRBV28 and TRBJ2-7; 11 nucleotides line up with TRBD2. The CDR3 extends over 16 amino acids. Germline V gene sequence: CDR1 MDHEN, CDR2 SYDVKM. With V trimmed by 3 bases and J by 2 bases, 6 bases remained unmatched. Here the CDR3 reads CASSLLTSGATYEQYF. CDR3 bases: TGTGCCAGCAGTTTGTTGACTAGCGGGGCCACCTACGAGCAGTACTTC.

This clonotype showed up many times. The V call is TRBV6-1, the J call TRBJ1-1, with D possibly matching TRBD1 (6 bases). The germline V gene has CDR1 MNHNS and CDR2 SASEGT. The V and J ends lost 5 bases and 3 bases respectively, with 19 bases between them. The CDR3 sequence is 16 residues long. The CDR3 spells CASSPPPGDGYTEAFF. CDR3 nucleotides: TGTGCCAGCAGTCCTCCCCCAGGGGATGGGTACACTGAAGCTTTCTTT.